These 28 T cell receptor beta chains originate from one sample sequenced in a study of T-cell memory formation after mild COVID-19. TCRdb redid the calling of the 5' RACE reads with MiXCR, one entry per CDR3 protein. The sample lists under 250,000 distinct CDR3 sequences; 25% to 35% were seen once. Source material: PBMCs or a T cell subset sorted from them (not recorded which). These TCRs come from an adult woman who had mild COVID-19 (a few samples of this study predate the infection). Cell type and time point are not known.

The chain's CDR3 is CAWVSYGYTF. CDR3 coding DNA: TGTGCCTGGGTTTCGTATGGCTACACCTTC. This chain links TRBV30 with TRBJ1-2, with D unclear. Per germline, CDR1 GTSNPN and CDR2 SVGIG (reference sequence). Trimming shortened V by 5 bases and J by 5 bases, and 6 bases separated the two germline ends. The CDR3 length is 10 residues.

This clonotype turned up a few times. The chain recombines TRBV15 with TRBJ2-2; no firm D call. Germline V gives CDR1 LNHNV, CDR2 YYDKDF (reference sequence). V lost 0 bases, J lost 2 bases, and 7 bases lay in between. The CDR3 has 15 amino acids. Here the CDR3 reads CATSRDLTNTGELFF. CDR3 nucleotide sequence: TGTGCCACCAGCAGAGATCTGACAAACACCGGGGAGCTGTTTTTT. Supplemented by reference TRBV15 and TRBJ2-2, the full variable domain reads DAMVIQNPRYQVTQFGKPVTLSCSQTLNHNVMYWYQQKSSQAPKLLFHYYDKDFNNEADTPDNFQSRRPNTSFCFLDIRSPGLGDTAMYLCATSRDLTNTGELFFGEGSRLTVL.

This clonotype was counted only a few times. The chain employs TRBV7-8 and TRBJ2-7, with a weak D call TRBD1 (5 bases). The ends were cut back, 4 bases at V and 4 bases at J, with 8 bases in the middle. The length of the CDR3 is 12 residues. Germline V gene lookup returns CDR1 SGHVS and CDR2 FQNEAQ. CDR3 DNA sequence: TGTGCCAGCAGCTCCAGGGCTTACGAGCAGTACTTC. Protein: CASSSRAYEQYF.

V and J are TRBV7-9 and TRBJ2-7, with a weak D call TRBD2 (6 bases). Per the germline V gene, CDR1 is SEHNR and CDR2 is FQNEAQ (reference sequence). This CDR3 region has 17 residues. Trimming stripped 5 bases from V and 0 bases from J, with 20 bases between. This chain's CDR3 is CASSPRKAGVSSYEQYF. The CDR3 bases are TGTGCCAGCAGCCCGAGAAAAGCGGGCGTCAGCTCCTACGAGCAGTACTTC.

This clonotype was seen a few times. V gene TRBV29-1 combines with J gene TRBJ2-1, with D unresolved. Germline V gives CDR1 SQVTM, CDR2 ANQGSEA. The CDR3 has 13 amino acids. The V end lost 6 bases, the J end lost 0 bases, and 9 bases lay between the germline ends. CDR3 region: CSVGSSSYNEQFF. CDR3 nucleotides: TGCAGCGTCGGTAGCAGCTCCTACAATGAGCAGTTCTTC.

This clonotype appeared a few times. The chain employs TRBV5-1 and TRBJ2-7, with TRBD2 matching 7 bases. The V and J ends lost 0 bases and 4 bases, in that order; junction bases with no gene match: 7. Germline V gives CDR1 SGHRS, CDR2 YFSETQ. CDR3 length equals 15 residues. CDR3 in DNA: TGCGCCAGCAGCTTGGCCGGGACTACTTTTTACGAGCAGTACTTC. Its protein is CASSLAGTTFYEQYF. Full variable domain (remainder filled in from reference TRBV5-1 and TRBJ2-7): KAGVTQTPRYLIKTRGQQVTLSCSPISGHRSVSWYQQTPGQGLQFLFEYFSETQRNKGNFPGRFSGRQFSNSRSEMNVSTLELGDSALYLCASSLAGTTFYEQYFGPGTRLTVT.

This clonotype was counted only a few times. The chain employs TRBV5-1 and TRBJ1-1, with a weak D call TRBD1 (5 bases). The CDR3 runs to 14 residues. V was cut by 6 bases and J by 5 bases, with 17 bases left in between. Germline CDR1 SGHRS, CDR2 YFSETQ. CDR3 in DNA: TGCGCCAGCACCCACCGTGGGGGGGATACTGAAGCTTTCTTT. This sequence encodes CASTHRGGDTEAFF.

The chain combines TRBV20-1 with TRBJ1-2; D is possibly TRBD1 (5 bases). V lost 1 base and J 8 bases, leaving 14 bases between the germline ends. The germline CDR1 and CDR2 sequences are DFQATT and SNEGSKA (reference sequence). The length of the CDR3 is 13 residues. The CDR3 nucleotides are TGCAGTGCTAGAGGGGATCGAAGGGACGGCTACACCTTC. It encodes CSARGDRRDGYTF.

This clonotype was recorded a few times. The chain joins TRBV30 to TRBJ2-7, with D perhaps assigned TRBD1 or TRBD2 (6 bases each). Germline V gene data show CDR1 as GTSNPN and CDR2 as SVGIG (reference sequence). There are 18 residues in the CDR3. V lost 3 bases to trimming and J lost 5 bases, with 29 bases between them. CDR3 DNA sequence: TGTGCCTGGAGGCCGGGGATTATCGGGGGCCAGGGCCTAGACGAGCAGTACTTC. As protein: CAWRPGIIGGQGLDEQYF.

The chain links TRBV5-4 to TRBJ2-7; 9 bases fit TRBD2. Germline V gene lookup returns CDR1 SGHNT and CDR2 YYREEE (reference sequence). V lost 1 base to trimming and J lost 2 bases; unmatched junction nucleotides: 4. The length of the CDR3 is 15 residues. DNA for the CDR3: TGTGCCAGCAGCTTGACTAGCGGGCTCCCCTACGAGCAGTACTTC. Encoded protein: CASSLTSGLPYEQYF.

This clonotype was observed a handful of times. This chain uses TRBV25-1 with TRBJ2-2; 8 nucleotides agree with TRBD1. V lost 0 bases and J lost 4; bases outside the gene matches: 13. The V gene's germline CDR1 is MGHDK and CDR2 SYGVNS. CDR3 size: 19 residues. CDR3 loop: CASSEYFRTGSRPTGELFF. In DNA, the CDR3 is TGTGCCAGCAGTGAATACTTCAGGACAGGGTCTAGGCCCACCGGGGAGCTGTTTTTT.

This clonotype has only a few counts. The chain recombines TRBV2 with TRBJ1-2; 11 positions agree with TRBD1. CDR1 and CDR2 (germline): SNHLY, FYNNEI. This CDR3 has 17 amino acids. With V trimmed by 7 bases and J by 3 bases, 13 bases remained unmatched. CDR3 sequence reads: CASTPRTGGAFDYGYTF. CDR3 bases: TGTGCCAGCACCCCCAGGACAGGGGGCGCATTCGACTATGGCTACACCTTC.

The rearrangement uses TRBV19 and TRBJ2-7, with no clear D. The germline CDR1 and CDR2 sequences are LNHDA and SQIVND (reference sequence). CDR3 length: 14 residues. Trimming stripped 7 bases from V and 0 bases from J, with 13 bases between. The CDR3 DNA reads TGTGCCAGTACCCTCGGCCCGAGCTCCTACGAGCAGTACTTC. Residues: CASTLGPSSYEQYF.

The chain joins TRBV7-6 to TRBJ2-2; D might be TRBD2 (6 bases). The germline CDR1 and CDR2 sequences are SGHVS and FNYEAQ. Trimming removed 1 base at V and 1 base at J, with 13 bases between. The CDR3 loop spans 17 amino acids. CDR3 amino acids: CASSLVVGGENTGELFF. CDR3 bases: TGTGCCAGCAGCTTAGTAGTCGGCGGGGAGAACACCGGGGAGCTGTTTTTT.

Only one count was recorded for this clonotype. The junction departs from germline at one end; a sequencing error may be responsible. As DNA, the CDR3 is TGTGCCAGCAGTTACCGCCTAGGGGATCACCCCCAGCATTTT. Translating it yields CASSYRLGDHPQHF. The rearrangement uses TRBV6-5 and TRBJ1-5; D may be TRBD1 (5 bases). Germline CDR1 MNHEY, CDR2 SVGAGI. The CDR3 runs to 14 residues.

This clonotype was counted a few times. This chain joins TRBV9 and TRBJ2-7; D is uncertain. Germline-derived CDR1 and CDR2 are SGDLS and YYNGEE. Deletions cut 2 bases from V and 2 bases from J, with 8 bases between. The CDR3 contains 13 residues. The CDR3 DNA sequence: TGTGCCAGCAGCGTTCCCCCGACCTACGAGCAGTACTTC. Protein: CASSVPPTYEQYF.

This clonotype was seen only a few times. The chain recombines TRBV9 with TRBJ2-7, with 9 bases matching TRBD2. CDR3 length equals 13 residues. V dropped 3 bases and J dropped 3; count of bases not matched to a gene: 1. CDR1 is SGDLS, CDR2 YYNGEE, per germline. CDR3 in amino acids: CASSASGDYEQYF. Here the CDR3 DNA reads TGTGCCAGCAGCGCTAGCGGGGACTACGAGCAGTACTTC.

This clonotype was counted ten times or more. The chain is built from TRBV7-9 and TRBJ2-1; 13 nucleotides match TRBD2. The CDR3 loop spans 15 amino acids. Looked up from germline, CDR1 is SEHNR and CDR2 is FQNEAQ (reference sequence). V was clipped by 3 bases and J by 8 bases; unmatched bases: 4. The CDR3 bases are TGTGCCAGCAGCTTCGGACTAGCGGGAGTATATGAGCAGTTCTTC. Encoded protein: CASSFGLAGVYEQFF.

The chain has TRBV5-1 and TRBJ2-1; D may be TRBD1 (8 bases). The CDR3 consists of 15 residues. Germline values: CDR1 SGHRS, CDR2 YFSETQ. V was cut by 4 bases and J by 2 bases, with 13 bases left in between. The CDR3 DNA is TGCGCCAGCAGCGAAACAGGGGGGGCCTACAATGAGCAGTTCTTC. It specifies CASSETGGAYNEQFF.

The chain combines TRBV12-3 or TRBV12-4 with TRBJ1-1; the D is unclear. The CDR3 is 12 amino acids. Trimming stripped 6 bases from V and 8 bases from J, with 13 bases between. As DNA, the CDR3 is TGTGCCAGCAGCTCCTCGCACGGAGAAGCTTTCTTT. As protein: CASSSSHGEAFF.

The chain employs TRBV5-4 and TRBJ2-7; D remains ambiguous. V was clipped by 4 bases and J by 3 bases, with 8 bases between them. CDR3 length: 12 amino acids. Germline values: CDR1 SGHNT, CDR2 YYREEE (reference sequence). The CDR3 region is CASSPANYEQYF. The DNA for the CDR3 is TGTGCCAGCAGCCCGGCCAACTACGAGCAGTACTTC.

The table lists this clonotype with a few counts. The CDR3 loop is CASSQAHRATNEKLFF. DNA for the CDR3: TGTGCCAGCAGCCAAGCCCACAGGGCGACTAATGAAAAACTGTTTTTT. This chain uses TRBV7-8 with TRBJ1-4, with D maybe TRBD1 (6 bases). Germline CDR1 SGHVS, CDR2 FQNEAQ. The CDR3 sequence is 16 residues long. The V end lost 5 bases, the J end lost 2 bases, and 15 bases lay between the germline ends.

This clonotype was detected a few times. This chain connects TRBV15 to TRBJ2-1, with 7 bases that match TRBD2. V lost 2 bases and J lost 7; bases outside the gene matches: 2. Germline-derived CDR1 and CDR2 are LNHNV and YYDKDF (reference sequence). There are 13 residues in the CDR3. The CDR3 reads CATSRRLANEQFF. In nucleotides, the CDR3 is TGTGCCACCAGCAGAAGACTAGCTAATGAGCAGTTCTTC.

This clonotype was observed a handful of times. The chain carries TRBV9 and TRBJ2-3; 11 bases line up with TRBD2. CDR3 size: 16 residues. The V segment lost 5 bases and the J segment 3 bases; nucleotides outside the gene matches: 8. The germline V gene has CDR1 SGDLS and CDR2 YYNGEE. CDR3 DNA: TGTGCCAGCAGTCGAACCTCTAGCGGGGGGACAGATACGCAGTATTTT. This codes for CASSRTSSGGTDTQYF.

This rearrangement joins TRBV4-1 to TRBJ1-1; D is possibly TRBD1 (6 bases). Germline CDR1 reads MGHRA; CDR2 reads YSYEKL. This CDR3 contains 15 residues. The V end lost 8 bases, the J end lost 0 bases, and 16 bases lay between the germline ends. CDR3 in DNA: TGCGCCAGCTCAGGATTCCAGGGGATGAACACTGAAGCTTTCTTT. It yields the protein CASSGFQGMNTEAFF.

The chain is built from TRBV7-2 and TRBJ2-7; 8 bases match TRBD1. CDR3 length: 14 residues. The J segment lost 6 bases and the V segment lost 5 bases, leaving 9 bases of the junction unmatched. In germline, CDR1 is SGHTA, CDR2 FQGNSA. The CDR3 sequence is CASSPGGRVPEQYF. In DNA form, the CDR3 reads TGTGCCAGCAGCCCAGGGGGCAGGGTCCCCGAGCAGTACTTC.

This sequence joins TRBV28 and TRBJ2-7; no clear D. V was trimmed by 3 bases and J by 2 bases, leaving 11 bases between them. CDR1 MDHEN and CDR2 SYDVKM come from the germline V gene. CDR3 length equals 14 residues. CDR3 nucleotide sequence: TGTGCCAGCAGTTTCGGCGCCGGTACCTACGAGCAGTACTTC. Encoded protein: CASSFGAGTYEQYF.

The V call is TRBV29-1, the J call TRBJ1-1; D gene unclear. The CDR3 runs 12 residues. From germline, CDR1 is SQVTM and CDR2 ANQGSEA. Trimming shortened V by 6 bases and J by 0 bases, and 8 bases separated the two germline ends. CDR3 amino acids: CSVLQLNTEAFF. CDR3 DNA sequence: TGCAGCGTCTTACAATTGAACACTGAAGCTTTCTTT. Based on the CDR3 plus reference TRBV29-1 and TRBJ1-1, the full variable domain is SAVISQKPSRDICQRGTSLTIQCQVDSQVTMMFWYRQQPGQSLTLIATANQGSEATYESGFVIDKFPISRPNLTFSTLTVSNMSPEDSSIYLCSVLQLNTEAFFGQGTRLTVV.